These 5 T cell receptor beta chains were sequenced from one sample in a study of blood T cell repertoires in COVID-19. The data were produced by immunoSEQ multiplex PCR, yet TCRdb's version contains in-frame clones alone and is incomplete. The data contain about 70,000 clones, roughly 80% of them singletons. Sequenced input: peripheral blood. Every receptor here comes from a human donor in a cohort sampled during active COVID-19.

This clone was detected a few times. CDR3 nucleotide sequence: TGTGCCAGCAGCTTGGCAGCCGGGACAGGCTACGAGCAGTACTTC. It yields the protein CASSLAAGTGYEQYF. The chain combines TRBV5-4 with TRBJ2-7, with 8 bases fitting TRBD1. The CDR3 covers 15 residues. V shed 0 bases, J shed 3 bases, and the junction held 5 bases outside the gene matches. CDR1 is SGHNT, CDR2 YYREEE, per germline (reference sequence).

This clone was seen only once. The chain has TRBV7-2 and TRBJ1-1; possible D gene TRBD1, 5 bases. The germline gives CDR1 SGHTA, CDR2 FQGNSA. The V end was cut by 5 bases, the J end by 8 bases, with 18 bases between. The CDR3 is 14 amino acids. The CDR3 here is CASSPAGREAEAFF. The CDR3 DNA reads TGTGCCAGCAGCCCCGCGGGGCGTGAGGCGGAAGCTTTCTTT. Combining the CDR3 with reference TRBV7-2 and TRBJ1-1 gives the whole variable domain GAGVSQSPSNKVTEKGKDVELRCDPISGHTALYWYRQSLGQGLEFLIYFQGNSAPDKSGLPSDRFSAERTGGSVSTLTIQRTQQEDSAVYLCASSPAGREAEAFFGQGTRLTVV.

This chain connects TRBV5-1 to TRBJ1-1; a weak D match, TRBD1 (6 bases). V was trimmed by 4 bases and J by 5 bases, leaving 15 bases between them. Germline-derived CDR1 and CDR2 are SGHRS and YFSETQ. The CDR3 is 14 residues long. CDR3 protein: CASSPNRVGTEAFF. As DNA, the CDR3 is TGCGCCAGCAGCCCGAACAGGGTGGGGACTGAAGCTTTCTTT. Based on the CDR3 plus reference TRBV5-1 and TRBJ1-1, the full variable domain is KAGVTQTPRYLIKTRGQQVTLSCSPISGHRSVSWYQQTPGQGLQFLFEYFSETQRNKGNFPGRFSGRQFSNSRSEMNVSTLELGDSALYLCASSPNRVGTEAFFGQGTRLTVV.

This clone appeared a single time. The rearrangement uses TRBV4-3 and TRBJ2-3; D call uncertain. Germline assignment: CDR1 LGHNA and CDR2 YSLEER. The CDR3 runs 12 residues. V was cut by 1 base and J by 7 bases, with 6 bases left in between. This CDR3 is CASSQAPNTQYF. The CDR3 DNA follows: TGCGCCAGCAGCCAAGCCCCTAATACGCAGTATTTT.

The gene calls are TRBV29-1 and TRBJ2-5; D uncertain. In germline, CDR1 is SQVTM, CDR2 ANQGSEA. V gave up 5 bases and J gave up 5 bases, with 12 bases separating them. The CDR3 length is 12 residues. The chain's CDR3 is CSVRFGGETQYF. The CDR3 DNA follows: TGCAGCGTTCGTTTCGGTGGTGAGACCCAGTACTTC.